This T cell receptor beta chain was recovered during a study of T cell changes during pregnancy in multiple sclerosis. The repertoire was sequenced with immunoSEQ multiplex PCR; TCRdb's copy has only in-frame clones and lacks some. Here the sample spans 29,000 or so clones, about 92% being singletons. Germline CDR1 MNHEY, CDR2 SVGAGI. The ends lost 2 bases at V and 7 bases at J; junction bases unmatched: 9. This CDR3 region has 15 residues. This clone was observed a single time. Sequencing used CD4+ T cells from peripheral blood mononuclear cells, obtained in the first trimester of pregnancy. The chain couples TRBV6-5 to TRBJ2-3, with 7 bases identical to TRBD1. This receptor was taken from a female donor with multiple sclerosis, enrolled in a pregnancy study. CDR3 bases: TGTGCCAGCAGTTACAACCACAGGGGTTGGAATACGCAGTATTTT. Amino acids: CASSYNHRGWNTQYF.